Here is one T cell receptor beta chain with its context. Unmatched junction bases numbered 3, after V lost 2 bases and J lost 4 bases. Germline V lookup: CDR1 KGHSH, CDR2 LQKENI. CDR3 length: 14 amino acids. The repertoire was sequenced with immunoSEQ multiplex PCR; TCRdb's copy has only in-frame clones and lacks some. The sample includes about 230,000 clones, approximately 84% of them seen just once. The data were taken from a study of blood T cell repertoires in COVID-19. Material: PBMCs or T cells enriched from blood (not recorded which). The clonotype originates from a man younger than 35 who had recovered from COVID-19. V and J are TRBV18 and TRBJ2-7; TRBD1 agrees at 9 bases. DNA of the CDR3: TGTGCCAGCTCACCAAGGGACAGGGTTTACGAGCAGTACTTC. This translates into CASSPRDRVYEQYF. Full variable domain (rest looked up from reference TRBV18 and TRBJ2-7): NAGVMQNPRHLVRRRGQEARLRCSPMKGHSHVYWYRQLPEEGLKFMVYLQKENIIDESGMPKERFSAEFPKEGPSILRIQQVVRGDSAAYFCASSPRDRVYEQYFGPGTRLTVT.